This T cell receptor beta chain appears in the sequencing data of a study of cytomegalovirus exposure and HLA in healthy donors. Study as a whole: Of roughly 400 genotyped donors, about 81% grouped in the Caucasian-associated ancestry cluster. Points from the study as a whole: Later work found most CMV-associated TCR beta chains apparently HLA-restricted. An observed cluster of highly shared sequence variants was recorded as a likely sequencing artifact. An ancestry cluster, one associated with Asian ancestry, reportedly showed fewer N-insertions than the approximately 670-donor mean in a later analysis.

This PCR relied on a set of 60 Vbeta primers and 13 Jbeta primers. The assay was immunoSEQ multiplex PCR, and TCRdb's table has in-frame clones only and misses some. The sample records roughly 160,000 clones, roughly 80% being singletons. For this clone: Its antigen is still unknown.

Germline lookup yields CDR1 LGHNA and CDR2 YSLEER. V was clipped by 0 bases and J by 8 bases, with 16 bases between them. The CDR3 is made up of 15 amino acids. This sequence was found in a woman in her thirties in good health and CMV-seropositive. The rearrangement joins TRBV4-3 to TRBJ1-2; weak D call: TRBD1 (5 bases). The sample consisted of PBMCs. Here the CDR3 reads CASSQDPDGGRGYTF. The CDR3 DNA follows: TGCGCCAGCAGCCAAGATCCGGACGGGGGAAGGGGCTACACCTTC.